This T cell receptor beta chain was sequenced for a study of vaccination effects on CD4 cells after COVID-19. Overall study context: After the second dose, samples were taken at median day 72.

This CDR3 comprises 13 residues. The V end lost 0 bases, the J end lost 12 bases, and 13 bases lay between the germline ends. Germline V gene sequence: CDR1 SGHRS, CDR2 YFSETQ. Study outcomes and limitations: Clones that were induced by infection or by vaccine showed marked contraction late after vaccination.

With respect to this clone: The antigen remains unidentified.

TCRdb's table, derived via immunoSEQ multiplex PCR, lists solely in-frame clones and lacks some. The table lists around 60,000 clones, roughly 73% of them singletons, with 1% to 1.5% in the top ten. Viral peptide pools were used in the ViraFEST assay to expand antigen-specific CD4+ T cells, and sequencing came afterward. Having been cultured for ten to eleven days, the cells underwent CD4+ T cell isolation. Participants were vaccinated with two doses of either the BNT162b2 or mRNA-1273 vaccine. Vaccinees lacked prior SARS-CoV-2 infection and tested negative for nucleocapsid antibodies. A density of fewer than 2.5 million PBMC per well was used; these cells were cultured with 10 IU/ml IL-2 and roughly 9.5 ug/ml peptides.

This chain uses TRBV5-1 with TRBJ2-1; no clear D. The sequenced sample was CD4+ T cells from PBMCs cultured with HCoV-229E spike peptides, obtained after COVID-19 vaccination. The receptor comes from a human donor who received a COVID-19 vaccine. The CDR3 DNA reads as TGCGCCAGCAGCTTGGTGGGTGGGATTCGGCAGTTCTTC. Amino acids: CASSLVGGIRQFF.